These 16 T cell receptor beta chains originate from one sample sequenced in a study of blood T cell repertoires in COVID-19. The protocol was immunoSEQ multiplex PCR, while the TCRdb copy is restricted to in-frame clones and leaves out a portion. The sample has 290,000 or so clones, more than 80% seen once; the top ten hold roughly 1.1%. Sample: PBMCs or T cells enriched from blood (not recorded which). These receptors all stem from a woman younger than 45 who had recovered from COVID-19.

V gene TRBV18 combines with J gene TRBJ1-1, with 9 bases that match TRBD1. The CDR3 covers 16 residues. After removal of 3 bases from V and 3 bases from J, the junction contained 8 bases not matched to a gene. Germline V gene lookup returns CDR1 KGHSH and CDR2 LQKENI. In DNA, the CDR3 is TGTGCCAGCTCACCCGATGGACAGGGGAAGGACACTGAAGCTTTCTTT. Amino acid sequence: CASSPDGQGKDTEAFF.

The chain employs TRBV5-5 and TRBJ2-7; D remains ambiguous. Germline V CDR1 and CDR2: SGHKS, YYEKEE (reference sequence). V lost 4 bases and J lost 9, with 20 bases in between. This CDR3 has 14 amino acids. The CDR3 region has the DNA TGTGCCAGCAGCACCGACTTGATTACGAGTAGGCAGTACTTC. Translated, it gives CASSTDLITSRQYF. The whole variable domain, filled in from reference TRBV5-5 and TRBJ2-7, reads DAGVTQSPTHLIKTRGQQVTLRCSPISGHKSVSWYQQVLGQGPQFIFQYYEKEERGRGNFPDRFSARQFPNYSSELNVNALLLGDSALYLCASSTDLITSRQYFGPGTRLTVT.

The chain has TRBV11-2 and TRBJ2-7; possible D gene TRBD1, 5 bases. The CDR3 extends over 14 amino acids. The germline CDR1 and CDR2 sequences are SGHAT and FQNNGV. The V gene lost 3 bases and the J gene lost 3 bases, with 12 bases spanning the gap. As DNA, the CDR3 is TGTGCCAGCAGCTTGGAGCGACAGAACTACGAGCAGTACTTC. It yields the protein CASSLERQNYEQYF.

CDR3 amino acids: CASSSGWRSNQPQHF. The DNA for the CDR3 is TGTGCCAGCAGTAGCGGGTGGAGAAGCAATCAGCCCCAGCATTTT. This rearrangement joins TRBV6-2 or TRBV6-3 to TRBJ1-5; no reliable D call. The V gene lost 5 bases and the J gene lost 1 base, with 12 bases spanning the gap. CDR3 length: 15 amino acids. From germline, CDR1 is MNHEY and CDR2 SVGEGT.

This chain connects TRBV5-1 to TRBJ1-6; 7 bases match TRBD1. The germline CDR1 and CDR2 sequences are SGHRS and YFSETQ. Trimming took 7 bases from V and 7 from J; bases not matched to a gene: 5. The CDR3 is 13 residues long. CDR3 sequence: CASGRDRNSPLHF. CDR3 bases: TGCGCCAGCGGCCGGGACAGAAATTCACCCCTCCACTTT.

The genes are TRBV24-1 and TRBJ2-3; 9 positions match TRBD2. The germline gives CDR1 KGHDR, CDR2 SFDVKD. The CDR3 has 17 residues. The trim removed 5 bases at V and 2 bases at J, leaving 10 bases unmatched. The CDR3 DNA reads TGTGCCACCAGTGTTGGGACTAGCTATACTCTCACAGATACGCAGTATTTT. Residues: CATSVGTSYTLTDTQYF.

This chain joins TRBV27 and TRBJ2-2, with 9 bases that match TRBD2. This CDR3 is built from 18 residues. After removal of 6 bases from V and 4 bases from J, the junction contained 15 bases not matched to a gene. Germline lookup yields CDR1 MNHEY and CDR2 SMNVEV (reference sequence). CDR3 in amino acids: CASSPTEAGGLGTGELFF. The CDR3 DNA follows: TGTGCCAGCAGCCCAACCGAAGCGGGAGGTTTGGGCACCGGGGAGCTGTTTTTT.

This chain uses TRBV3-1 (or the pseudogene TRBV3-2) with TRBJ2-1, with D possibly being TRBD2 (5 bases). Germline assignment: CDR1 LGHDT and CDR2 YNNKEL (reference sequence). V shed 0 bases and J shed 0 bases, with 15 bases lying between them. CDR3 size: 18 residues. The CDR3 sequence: CASSQDTRTQSSYNEQFF. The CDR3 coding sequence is TGTGCCAGCAGCCAAGATACTAGGACCCAAAGCTCCTACAATGAGCAGTTCTTC.

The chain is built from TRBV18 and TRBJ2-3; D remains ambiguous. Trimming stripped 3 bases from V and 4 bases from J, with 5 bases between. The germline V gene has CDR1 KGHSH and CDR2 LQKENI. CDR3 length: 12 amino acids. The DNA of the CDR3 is TGTGCCAGCTCACCCTTCTCAGATACGCAGTATTTT. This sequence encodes CASSPFSDTQYF.

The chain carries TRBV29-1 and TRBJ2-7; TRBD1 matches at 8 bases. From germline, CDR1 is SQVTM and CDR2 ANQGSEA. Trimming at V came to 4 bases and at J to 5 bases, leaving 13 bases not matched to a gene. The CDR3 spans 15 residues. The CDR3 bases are TGCAGCGTTGCCGCCCAGGGGGCCCCTCGGGACGAGCAGTACTTC. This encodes CSVAAQGAPRDEQYF.

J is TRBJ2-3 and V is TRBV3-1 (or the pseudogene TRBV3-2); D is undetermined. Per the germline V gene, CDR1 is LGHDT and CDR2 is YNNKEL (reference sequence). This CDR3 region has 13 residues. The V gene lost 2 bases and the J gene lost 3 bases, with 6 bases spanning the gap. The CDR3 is CASSQIHTDTQYF. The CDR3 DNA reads TGTGCCAGCAGCCAAATCCATACAGATACGCAGTATTTT.

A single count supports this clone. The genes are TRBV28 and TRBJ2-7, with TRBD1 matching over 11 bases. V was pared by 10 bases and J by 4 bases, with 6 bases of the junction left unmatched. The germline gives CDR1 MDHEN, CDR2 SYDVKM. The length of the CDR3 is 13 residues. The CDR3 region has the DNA TGTGCCACACAGGACAGGGGGCTATACGAGCAGTACTTC. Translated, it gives CATQDRGLYEQYF.

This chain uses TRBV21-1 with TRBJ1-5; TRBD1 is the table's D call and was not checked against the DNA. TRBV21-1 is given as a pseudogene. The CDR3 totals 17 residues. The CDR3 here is CASSKMAGAALVCPQHF. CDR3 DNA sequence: TGTGCCAGCAGCAAAATGGCTGGGGCAGCACTCGTTTGTCCCCAGCATTTT.

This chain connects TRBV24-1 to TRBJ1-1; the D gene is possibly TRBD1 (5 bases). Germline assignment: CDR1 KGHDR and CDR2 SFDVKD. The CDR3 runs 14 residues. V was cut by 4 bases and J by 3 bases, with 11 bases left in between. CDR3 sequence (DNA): TGTGCCACCAGTGAGAGGGACTTTGACACTGAAGCTTTCTTT. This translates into CATSERDFDTEAFF.

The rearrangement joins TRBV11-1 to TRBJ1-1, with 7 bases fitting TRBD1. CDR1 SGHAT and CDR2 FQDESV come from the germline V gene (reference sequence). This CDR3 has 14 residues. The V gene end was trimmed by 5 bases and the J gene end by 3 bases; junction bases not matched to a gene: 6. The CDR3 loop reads CASSTGTAYTEAFF. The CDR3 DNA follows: TGTGCCAGCAGCACCGGGACAGCCTACACTGAAGCTTTCTTT.

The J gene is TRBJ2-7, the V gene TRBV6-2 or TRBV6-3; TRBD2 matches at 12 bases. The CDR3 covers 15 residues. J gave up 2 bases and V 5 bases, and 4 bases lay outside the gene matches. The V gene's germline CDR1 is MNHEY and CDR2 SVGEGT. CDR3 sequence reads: CASSRASGRAYEQYF. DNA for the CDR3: TGTGCCAGCAGTAGGGCTAGCGGGAGGGCCTACGAGCAGTACTTC.